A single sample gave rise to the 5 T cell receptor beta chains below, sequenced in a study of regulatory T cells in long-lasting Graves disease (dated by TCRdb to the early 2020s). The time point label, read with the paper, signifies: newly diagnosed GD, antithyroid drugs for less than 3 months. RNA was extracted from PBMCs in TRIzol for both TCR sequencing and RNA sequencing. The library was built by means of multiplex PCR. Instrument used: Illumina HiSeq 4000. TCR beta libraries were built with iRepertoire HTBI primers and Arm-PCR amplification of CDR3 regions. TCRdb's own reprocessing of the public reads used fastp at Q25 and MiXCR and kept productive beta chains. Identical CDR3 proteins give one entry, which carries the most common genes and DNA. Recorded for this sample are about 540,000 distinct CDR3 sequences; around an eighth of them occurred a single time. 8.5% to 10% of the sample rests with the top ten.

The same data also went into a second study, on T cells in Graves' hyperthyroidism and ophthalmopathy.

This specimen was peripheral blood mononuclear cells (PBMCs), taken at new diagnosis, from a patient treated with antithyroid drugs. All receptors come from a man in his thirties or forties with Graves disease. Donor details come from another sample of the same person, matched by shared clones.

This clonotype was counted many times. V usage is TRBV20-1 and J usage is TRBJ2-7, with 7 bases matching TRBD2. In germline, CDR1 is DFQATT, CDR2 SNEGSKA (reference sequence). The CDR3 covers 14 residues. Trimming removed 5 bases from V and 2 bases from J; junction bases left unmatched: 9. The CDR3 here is CSASTGGRAYEQYF. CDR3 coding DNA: TGCAGTGCTTCGACGGGGGGTCGGGCCTACGAGCAGTACTTC.

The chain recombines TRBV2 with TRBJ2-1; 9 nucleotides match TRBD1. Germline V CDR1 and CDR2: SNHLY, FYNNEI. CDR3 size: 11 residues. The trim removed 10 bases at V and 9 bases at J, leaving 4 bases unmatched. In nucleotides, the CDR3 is TGTGCCATACAGGGGGCGGTTGAGCAGTTCTTC. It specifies CAIQGAVEQFF.

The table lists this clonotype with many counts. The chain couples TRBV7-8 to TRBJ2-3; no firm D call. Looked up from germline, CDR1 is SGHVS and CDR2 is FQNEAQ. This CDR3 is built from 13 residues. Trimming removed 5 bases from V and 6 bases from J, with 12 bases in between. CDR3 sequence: CASSPQKADTQYF. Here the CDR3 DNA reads TGTGCCAGCAGCCCCCAAAAGGCTGATACGCAGTATTTT.

CDR3 region: CASSQERGAYEQYF. The CDR3 DNA is TGTGCCAGCAGCCAAGAACGGGGGGCGTACGAGCAGTACTTC. The genes are TRBV4-2 and TRBJ2-7, with D perhaps TRBD2 (7 bases). The germline CDR1 and CDR2 sequences are LGHNA and YNFKEQ. V lost 0 bases, J lost 4 bases, and 10 bases lay in between. The CDR3 consists of 14 residues.

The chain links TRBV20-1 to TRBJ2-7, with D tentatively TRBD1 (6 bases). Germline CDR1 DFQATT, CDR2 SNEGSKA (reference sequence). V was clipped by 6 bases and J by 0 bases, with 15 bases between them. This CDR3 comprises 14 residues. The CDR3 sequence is CSAPDRQHSYEQYF. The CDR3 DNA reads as TGCAGTGCACCGGACAGACAGCACTCCTACGAGCAGTACTTC.